The 18 T cell receptor beta chains presented below share a single source sample, sequenced in a study of cytotoxic CD8 clonotypes in ibrutinib-treated CLL. Measured with immunoSEQ multiplex PCR; TCRdb has only the in-frame clones, and not every one. Of around 140,000 clones detected, more than 75% appear once; the ten largest clones hold less than 9%. This specimen consisted of PBMCs, obtained after 36 months of ibrutinib treatment. These TCRs come from a human donor with chronic lymphocytic leukemia.

The gene calls are TRBV7-9 and TRBJ2-7; D may correspond to TRBD1 or TRBD2 (5 bases each). V lost 5 bases to trimming and J lost 7 bases, with 9 bases between them. The CDR3 extends over 11 amino acids. Germline V CDR1 and CDR2: SEHNR, FQNEAQ (reference sequence). The DNA for the CDR3 is TGTGCCAGCAGCAGGGACGTTGAGCAGTACTTC. As protein: CASSRDVEQYF.

The chain recombines TRBV7-2 with TRBJ2-2, with D maybe TRBD2 (6 bases). The V end lost 5 bases, the J end lost 0 bases, and 10 bases lay between the germline ends. The CDR3 totals 15 residues. Germline CDR1 SGHTA, CDR2 FQGNSA. CDR3 DNA sequence: TGTGCCAGCAGCCGTAGCGGAACGAACACCGGGGAGCTGTTTTTT. Translation gives CASSRSGTNTGELFF.

J is TRBJ1-2 and V is TRBV18; a weak D match, TRBD1 (6 bases). V lost 1 base and J 8 bases, leaving 14 bases between the germline ends. CDR3 length: 14 residues. Germline V gives CDR1 KGHSH, CDR2 LQKENI. The CDR3 protein is CASSPRTGGQGYTF. The DNA of the CDR3 is TGTGCCAGCTCACCACGAACCGGGGGGCAAGGCTACACCTTC.

This clone was recorded once. This chain connects TRBV6-6 to TRBJ2-3, with D unclear. Germline-derived CDR1 and CDR2 are MNHNY and SVGAGI (reference sequence). V dropped 10 bases and J dropped 2 bases, with 16 bases sitting between them. The CDR3 sequence is 14 residues long. For the CDR3, the DNA is TGTGCCACATCTTGGGTTCCTACCACAGATACGCAGTATTTT. As protein: CATSWVPTTDTQYF.

This chain links TRBV29-1 with TRBJ2-5; possible D gene TRBD1, 6 bases. CDR3 length: 13 residues. The germline CDR1 and CDR2 sequences are SQVTM and ANQGSEA. V was pared by 6 bases and J by 5 bases, with 16 bases between. The CDR3 reads CSVHYRARETQYF. The DNA for the CDR3 is TGCAGCGTCCATTACAGGGCTCGGGAGACCCAGTACTTC.

The chain is built from TRBV5-4 and TRBJ1-6; TRBD1 matches 9 bases. Germline V gene data show CDR1 as SGHNT and CDR2 as YYREEE (reference sequence). V was clipped by 6 bases and J by 10 bases; unmatched bases: 8. CDR3 length: 14 amino acids. The CDR3 here is CASTPGQGGSPLHF. In DNA, the CDR3 is TGTGCCAGCACCCCGGGACAGGGAGGATCACCCCTCCACTTT.

There are many counts of this clone. The V call is TRBV9, the J call TRBJ2-7; 11 positions agree with TRBD1. The junction had 1 base not matched to a gene; V was cut back by 0 bases and J by 2 bases. Germline V gene data show CDR1 as SGDLS and CDR2 as YYNGEE. The CDR3 runs 15 residues. The CDR3 nucleotides read TGTGCCAGCAGCGTAGGGGACAGGGGGACCTACGAGCAGTACTTC. It yields the protein CASSVGDRGTYEQYF. Complete variable domain (other parts from reference TRBV9 and TRBJ2-7): DSGVTQTPKHLITATGQRVTLRCSPRSGDLSVYWYQQSLDQGLQFLIQYYNGEERAKGNILERFSAQQFPDLHSELNLSSLELGDSALYFCASSVGDRGTYEQYFGPGTRLTVT.

The chain couples TRBV27 to TRBJ2-1; D uncertain. V was cut by 2 bases and J by 0 bases, with 5 bases left in between. The CDR3 covers 14 residues. Looked up from germline, CDR1 is MNHEY and CDR2 is SMNVEV (reference sequence). Here the CDR3 reads CASSLTSSYNEQFF. In nucleotides, the CDR3 is TGTGCCAGCAGTTTAACGAGCTCCTACAATGAGCAGTTCTTC.

This clone was found a few times. V usage is TRBV6-1 and J usage is TRBJ2-1; 9 positions match TRBD1. The CDR3 loop spans 15 amino acids. Trimming cost V 4 bases and J 9 bases; bases outside gene matches: 10. CDR1 is MNHNS, CDR2 SASEGT, per germline. The CDR3 protein is CASSVRHRGQVEQFF. DNA for the CDR3: TGTGCCAGCAGTGTCCGGCACAGGGGGCAGGTTGAGCAGTTCTTC.

The chain employs TRBV7-8 and TRBJ2-7; D unresolved. The ends were cut back, 4 bases at V and 2 bases at J, with 15 bases in the middle. This CDR3 has 15 amino acids. Germline CDR1 and CDR2: SGHVS and FQNEAQ. The CDR3 protein is CASSSFRVRPYEQYF. Written as DNA, the CDR3 is TGTGCCAGCAGCTCCTTCCGGGTCAGACCCTACGAGCAGTACTTC. Together with reference TRBV7-8 and TRBJ2-7, the CDR3 gives the full variable domain: GAGVSQSPRYKVAKRGQDVALRCDPISGHVSLFWYQQALGQGPEFLTYFQNEAQLDKSGLPSDRFFAERPEGSVSTLKIQRTQQEDSAVYLCASSSFRVRPYEQYFGPGTRLTVT.

This chain uses TRBV28 with TRBJ2-3; D remains unclear. This CDR3 is built from 12 residues. CDR1 and CDR2 from the germline V gene are MDHEN and SYDVKM. Between the trimmed V and J ends, which lost 10 bases and 2 bases, there was a span of 10 bases. Here the CDR3 reads CATASYTDTQYF. The DNA of the CDR3 is TGTGCCACAGCCTCATACACAGATACGCAGTATTTT.

This sequence joins TRBV7-8 and TRBJ1-1; TRBD1 is a possible D gene (5 bases). Germline assignment: CDR1 SGHVS and CDR2 FQNEAQ. The CDR3 runs 14 residues. Trimming shortened V by 0 bases and J by 5 bases, and 10 bases separated the two germline ends. This CDR3 is CASSLALWGTEAFF. The CDR3 DNA is TGTGCCAGCAGCTTAGCGCTCTGGGGGACTGAAGCTTTCTTT.

The V gene is TRBV7-3, the J gene TRBJ2-2, with D possibly TRBD2 on 6 matching bases. The CDR3 consists of 15 residues. Germline CDR1 is SGHTA and CDR2 is FQGTGA. V lost 5 bases and J 1 base, leaving 11 bases between the germline ends. The CDR3 reads CASSPTGGNTGELFF. CDR3 coding DNA: TGTGCCAGCAGCCCAACCGGGGGGAACACCGGGGAGCTGTTTTTT.

The CDR3 region is CASSQDSGAPWETQYF. The CDR3 nucleotides are TGCGCCAGCAGTCAGGATAGCGGGGCTCCCTGGGAGACCCAGTACTTC. This rearrangement joins TRBV5-1 to TRBJ2-5; 8 bases fit TRBD2. J gave up 5 bases and V 5 bases, and 14 bases lay outside the gene matches. There are 16 residues in the CDR3. CDR1 is SGHRS and CDR2 is YFSETQ in the germline V gene.

This clone was seen more than once but under ten times. The rearrangement uses TRBV19 and TRBJ1-5, with D tentatively TRBD1 (6 bases). Trimming pared 1 base from V and 4 bases from J, leaving 14 bases between. Germline V gene lookup returns CDR1 LNHDA and CDR2 SQIVND (reference sequence). This CDR3 spans 16 amino acids. CDR3 in amino acids: CASSIGPGAGNQPQHF. The CDR3 nucleotides are TGTGCCAGTAGTATAGGGCCGGGGGCAGGAAATCAGCCCCAGCATTTT. Combining the CDR3 with reference TRBV19 and TRBJ1-5 gives the whole variable domain DGGITQSPKYLFRKEGQNVTLSCEQNLNHDAMYWYRQDPGQGLRLIYYSQIVNDFQKGDIAEGYSVSREKKESFPLTVTSAQKNPTAFYLCASSIGPGAGNQPQHFGDGTRLSIL.

V is TRBV7-6 and J is TRBJ2-1; the D gene could be TRBD1 or TRBD2 (5 bases each). CDR3 length: 16 amino acids. CDR1 and CDR2 from the germline V gene are SGHVS and FNYEAQ. V lost 3 bases and J lost 0, with 12 bases in between. The CDR3 DNA follows: TGTGCCAGCAGCTTCGGGACGCGGAGCTCCTACAATGAGCAGTTCTTC. It encodes CASSFGTRSSYNEQFF.

This chain connects TRBV7-9 to TRBJ1-4; 10 nucleotides match TRBD1. Unmatched junction bases numbered 3, after V lost 1 base and J lost 4 bases. Germline-derived CDR1 and CDR2 are SEHNR and FQNEAQ (reference sequence). The CDR3 length is 16 residues. CDR3 coding DNA: TGTGCCAGCAGCTTAGGAGACAGGGGGCTTAATGAAAAACTGTTTTTT. Its protein is CASSLGDRGLNEKLFF.

V usage is TRBV5-6 and J usage is TRBJ1-4, with 8 positions matching TRBD1. Germline V gives CDR1 SGHDT, CDR2 YYEEEE. The CDR3 contains 15 residues. The ends lost 2 bases at V and 2 bases at J; junction bases unmatched: 2. The CDR3 nucleotides are TGTGCCAGCAGCTTCAGGGGGCGGACTAATGAAAAACTGTTTTTT. Residues: CASSFRGRTNEKLFF.